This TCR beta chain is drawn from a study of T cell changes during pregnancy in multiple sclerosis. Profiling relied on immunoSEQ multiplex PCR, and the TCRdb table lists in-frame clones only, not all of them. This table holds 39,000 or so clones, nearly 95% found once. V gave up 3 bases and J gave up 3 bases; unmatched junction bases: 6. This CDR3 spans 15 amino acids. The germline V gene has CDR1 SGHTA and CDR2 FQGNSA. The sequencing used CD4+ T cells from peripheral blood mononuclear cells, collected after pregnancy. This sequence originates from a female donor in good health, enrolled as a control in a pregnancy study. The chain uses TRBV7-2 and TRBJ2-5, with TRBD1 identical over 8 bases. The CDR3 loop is CASSFSGTGKETQYF. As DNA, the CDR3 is TGTGCCAGCAGCTTTAGTGGGACAGGAAAAGAGACCCAGTACTTC.